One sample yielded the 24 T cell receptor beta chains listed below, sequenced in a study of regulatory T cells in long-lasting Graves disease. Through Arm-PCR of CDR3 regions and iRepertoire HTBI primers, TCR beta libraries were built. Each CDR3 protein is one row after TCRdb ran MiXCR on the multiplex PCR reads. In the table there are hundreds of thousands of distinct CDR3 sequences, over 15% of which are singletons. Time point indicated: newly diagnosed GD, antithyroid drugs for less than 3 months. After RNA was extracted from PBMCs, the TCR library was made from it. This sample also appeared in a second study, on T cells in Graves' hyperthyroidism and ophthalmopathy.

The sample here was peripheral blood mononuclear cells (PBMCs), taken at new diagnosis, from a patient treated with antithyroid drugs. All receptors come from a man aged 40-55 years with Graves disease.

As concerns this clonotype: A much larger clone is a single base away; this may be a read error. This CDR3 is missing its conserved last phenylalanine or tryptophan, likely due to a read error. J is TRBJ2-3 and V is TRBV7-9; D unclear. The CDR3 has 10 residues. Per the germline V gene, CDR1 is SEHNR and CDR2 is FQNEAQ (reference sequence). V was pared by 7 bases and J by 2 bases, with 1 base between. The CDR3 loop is CASNTDTQYL. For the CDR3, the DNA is TGTGCCAGCAACACAGATACGCAGTATCTT.

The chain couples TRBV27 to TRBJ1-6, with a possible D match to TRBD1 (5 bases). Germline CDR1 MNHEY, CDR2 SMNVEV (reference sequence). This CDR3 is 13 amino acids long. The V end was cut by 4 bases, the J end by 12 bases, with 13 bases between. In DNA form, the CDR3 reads TGTGCCAGCAGTTCGCCAGGGATGCAACCCCTCCACTTT. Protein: CASSSPGMQPLHF.

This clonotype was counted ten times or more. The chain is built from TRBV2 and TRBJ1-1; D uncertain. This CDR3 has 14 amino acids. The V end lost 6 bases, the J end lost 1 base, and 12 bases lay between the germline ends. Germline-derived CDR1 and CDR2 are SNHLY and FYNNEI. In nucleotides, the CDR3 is TGTGCCAGCAGCGTCACGGGGTCGAACACTGAAGCTTTCTTT. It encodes CASSVTGSNTEAFF.

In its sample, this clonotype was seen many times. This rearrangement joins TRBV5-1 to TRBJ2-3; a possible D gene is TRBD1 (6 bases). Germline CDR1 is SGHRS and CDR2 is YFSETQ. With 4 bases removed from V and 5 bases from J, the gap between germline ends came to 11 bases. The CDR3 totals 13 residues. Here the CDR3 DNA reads TGCGCCAGCAGCCTTACAGGGTTAGATACGCAGTATTTT. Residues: CASSLTGLDTQYF.

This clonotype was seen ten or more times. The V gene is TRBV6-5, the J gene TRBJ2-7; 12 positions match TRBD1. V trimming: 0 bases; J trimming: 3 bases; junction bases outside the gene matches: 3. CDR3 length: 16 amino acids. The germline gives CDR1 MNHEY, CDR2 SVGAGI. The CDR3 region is CASSYSGQGANYEQYF. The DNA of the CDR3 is TGTGCCAGCAGTTACTCGGGACAGGGGGCAAACTACGAGCAGTACTTC.

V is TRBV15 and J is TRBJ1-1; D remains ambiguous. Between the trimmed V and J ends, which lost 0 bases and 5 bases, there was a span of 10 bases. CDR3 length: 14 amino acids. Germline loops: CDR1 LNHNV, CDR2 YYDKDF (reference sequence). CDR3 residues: CATSRDWVRTEAFF. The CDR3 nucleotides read TGTGCCACCAGCAGAGATTGGGTGAGGACTGAAGCTTTCTTT.

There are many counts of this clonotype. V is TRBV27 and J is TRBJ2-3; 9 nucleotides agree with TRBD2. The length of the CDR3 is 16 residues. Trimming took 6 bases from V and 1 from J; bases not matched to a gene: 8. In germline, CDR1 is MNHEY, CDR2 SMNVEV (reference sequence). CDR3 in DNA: TGTGCCAGCAGCCGCGGACTAGCGTTGGGCACAGATACGCAGTATTTT. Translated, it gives CASSRGLALGTDTQYF.

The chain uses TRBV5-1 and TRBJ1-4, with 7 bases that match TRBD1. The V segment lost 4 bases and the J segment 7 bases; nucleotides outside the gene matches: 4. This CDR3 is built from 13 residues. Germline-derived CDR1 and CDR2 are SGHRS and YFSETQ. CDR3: CASSKGQPEKLFF. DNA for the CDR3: TGCGCCAGCAGCAAGGGACAGCCTGAAAAACTGTTTTTT.

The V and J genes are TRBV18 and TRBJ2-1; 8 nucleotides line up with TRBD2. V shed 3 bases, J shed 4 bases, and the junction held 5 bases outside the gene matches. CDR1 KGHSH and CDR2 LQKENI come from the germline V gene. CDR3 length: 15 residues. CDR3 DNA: TGTGCCAGCTCACCTCCGGGCGGGGGGTACAATGAGCAGTTCTTC. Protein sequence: CASSPPGGGYNEQFF.

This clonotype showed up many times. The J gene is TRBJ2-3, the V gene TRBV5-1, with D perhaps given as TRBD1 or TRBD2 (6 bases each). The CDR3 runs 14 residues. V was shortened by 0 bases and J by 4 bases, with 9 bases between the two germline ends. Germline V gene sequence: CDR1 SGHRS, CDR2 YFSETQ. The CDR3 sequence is CASSLEGGPDTQYF. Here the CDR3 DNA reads TGCGCCAGCAGCTTGGAGGGGGGCCCAGATACGCAGTATTTT. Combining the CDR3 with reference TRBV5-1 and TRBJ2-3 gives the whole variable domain KAGVTQTPRYLIKTRGQQVTLSCSPISGHRSVSWYQQTPGQGLQFLFEYFSETQRNKGNFPGRFSGRQFSNSRSEMNVSTLELGDSALYLCASSLEGGPDTQYFGPGTRLTVL.

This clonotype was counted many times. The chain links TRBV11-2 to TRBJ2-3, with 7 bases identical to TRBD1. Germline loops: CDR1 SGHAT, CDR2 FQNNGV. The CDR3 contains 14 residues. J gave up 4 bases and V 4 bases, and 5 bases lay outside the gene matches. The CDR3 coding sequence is TGTGCCAGCAGCTGGCAAGGGGGCCCAGATACGCAGTATTTT. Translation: CASSWQGGPDTQYF. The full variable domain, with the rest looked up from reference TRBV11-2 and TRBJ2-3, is EAGVAQSPRYKIIEKRQSVAFWCNPISGHATLYWYQQILGQGPKLLIQFQNNGVVDDSQLPKDRFSAERLKGVDSTLKIQPAKLEDSAVYLCASSWQGGPDTQYFGPGTRLTVL.

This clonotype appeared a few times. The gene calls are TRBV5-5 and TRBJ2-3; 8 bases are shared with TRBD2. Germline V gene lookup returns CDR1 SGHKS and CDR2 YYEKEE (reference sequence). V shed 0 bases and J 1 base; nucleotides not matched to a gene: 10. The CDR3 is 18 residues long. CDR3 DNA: TGTGCCAGCAGCTTGGTCCGGGGGGGGGGGTCTGGCACAGATACGCAGTATTTT. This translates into CASSLVRGGGSGTDTQYF.

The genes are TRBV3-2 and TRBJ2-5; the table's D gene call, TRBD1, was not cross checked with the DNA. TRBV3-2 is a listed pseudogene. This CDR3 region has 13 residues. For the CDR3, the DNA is TGTGTCAGCAGCCAAGGGGGCGTAGAGACCCAGTACTTC. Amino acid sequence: CVSSQGGVETQYF.

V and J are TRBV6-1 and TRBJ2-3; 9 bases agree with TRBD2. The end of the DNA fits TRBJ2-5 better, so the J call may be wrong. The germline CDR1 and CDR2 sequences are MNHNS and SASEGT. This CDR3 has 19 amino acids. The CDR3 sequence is CASSRLVAGGGGAAETQYF. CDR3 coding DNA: TGTGCCAGCAGTCGGTTAGTGGCGGGCGGCGGGGGGGCCGCAGAGACCCAGTACTTC.

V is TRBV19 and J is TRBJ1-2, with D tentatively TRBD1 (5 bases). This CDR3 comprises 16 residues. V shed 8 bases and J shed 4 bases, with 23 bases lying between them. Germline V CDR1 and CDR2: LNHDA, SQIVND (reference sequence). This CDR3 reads CASRMGDAAGTYGYTF. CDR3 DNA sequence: TGTGCCAGTCGAATGGGGGACGCGGCGGGGACCTATGGCTACACCTTC. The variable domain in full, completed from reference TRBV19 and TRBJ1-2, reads DGGITQSPKYLFRKEGQNVTLSCEQNLNHDAMYWYRQDPGQGLRLIYYSQIVNDFQKGDIAEGYSVSREKKESFPLTVTSAQKNPTAFYLCASRMGDAAGTYGYTFGSGTRLTVV.

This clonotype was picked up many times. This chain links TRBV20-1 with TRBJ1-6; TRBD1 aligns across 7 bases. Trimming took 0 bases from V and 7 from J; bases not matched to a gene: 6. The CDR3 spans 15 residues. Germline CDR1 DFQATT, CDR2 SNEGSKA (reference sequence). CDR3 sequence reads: CSARDGARGNSPLHF. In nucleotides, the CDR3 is TGCAGTGCTAGAGATGGGGCCAGGGGGAATTCACCCCTCCACTTT.

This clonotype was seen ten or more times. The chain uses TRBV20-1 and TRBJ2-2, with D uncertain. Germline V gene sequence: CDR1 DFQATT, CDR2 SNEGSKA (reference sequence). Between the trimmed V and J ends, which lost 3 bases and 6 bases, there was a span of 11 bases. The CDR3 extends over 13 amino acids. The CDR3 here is CSARVDLAGELFF. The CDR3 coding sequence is TGCAGTGCTAGGGTGGACCTTGCCGGGGAGCTGTTTTTT.

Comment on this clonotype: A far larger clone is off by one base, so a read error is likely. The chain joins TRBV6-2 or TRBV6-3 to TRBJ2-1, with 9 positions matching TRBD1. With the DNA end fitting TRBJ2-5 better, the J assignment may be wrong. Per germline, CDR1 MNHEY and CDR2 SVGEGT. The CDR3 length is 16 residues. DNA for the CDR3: TGTGCCAGCAGTGAAGGACAGGGGAGAATGGAAGGGACCCAGTACTTC. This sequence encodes CASSEGQGRMEGTQYF.

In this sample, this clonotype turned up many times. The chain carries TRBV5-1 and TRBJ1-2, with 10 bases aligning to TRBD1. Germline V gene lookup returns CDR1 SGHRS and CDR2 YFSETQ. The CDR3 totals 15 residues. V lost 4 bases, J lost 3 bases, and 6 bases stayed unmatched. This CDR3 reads CASSLLTGGDYGYTF. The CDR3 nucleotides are TGCGCCAGCAGCCTCTTGACAGGGGGCGACTATGGCTACACCTTC.

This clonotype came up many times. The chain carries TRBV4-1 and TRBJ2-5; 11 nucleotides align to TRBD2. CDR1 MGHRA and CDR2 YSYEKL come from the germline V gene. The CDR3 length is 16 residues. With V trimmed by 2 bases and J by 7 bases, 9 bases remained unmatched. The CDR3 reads CASSQLTSGGRRTQYF. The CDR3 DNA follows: TGCGCCAGCAGCCAACTCACTAGCGGGGGTCGAAGGACCCAGTACTTC.

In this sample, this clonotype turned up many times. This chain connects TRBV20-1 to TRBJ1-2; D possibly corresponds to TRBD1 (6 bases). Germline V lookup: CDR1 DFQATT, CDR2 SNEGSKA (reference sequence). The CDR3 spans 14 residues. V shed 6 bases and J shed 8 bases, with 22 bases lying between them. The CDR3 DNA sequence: TGCAGTGCCGAGGAGGGAGGGGGAATCGGCGGCTACACCTTC. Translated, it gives CSAEEGGGIGGYTF.

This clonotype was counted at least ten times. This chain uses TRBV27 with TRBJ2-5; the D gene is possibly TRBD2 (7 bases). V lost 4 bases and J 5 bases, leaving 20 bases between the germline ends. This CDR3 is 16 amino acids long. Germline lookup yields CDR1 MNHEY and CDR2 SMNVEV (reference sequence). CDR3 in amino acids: CASSSMGGAGGETQYF. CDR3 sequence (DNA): TGTGCCAGCAGTTCAATGGGGGGGGCAGGAGGGGAGACCCAGTACTTC.

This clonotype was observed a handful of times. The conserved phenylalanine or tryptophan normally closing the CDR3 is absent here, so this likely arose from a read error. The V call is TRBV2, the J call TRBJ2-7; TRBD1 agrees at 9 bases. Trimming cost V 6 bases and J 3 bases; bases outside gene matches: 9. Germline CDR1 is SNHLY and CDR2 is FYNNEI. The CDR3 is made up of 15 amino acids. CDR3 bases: TGTGCCAGCAGCGAGGACAGGGGATTTTTCTACGAGCAGTACCTC. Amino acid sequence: CASSEDRGFFYEQYL.

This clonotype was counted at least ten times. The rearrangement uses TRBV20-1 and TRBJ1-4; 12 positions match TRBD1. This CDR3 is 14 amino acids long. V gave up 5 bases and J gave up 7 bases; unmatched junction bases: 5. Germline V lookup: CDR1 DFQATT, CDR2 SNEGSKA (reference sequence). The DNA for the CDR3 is TGCAGTGCTGATGGGACAGGGGGCGGTGAAAAACTGTTTTTT. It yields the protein CSADGTGGGEKLFF.